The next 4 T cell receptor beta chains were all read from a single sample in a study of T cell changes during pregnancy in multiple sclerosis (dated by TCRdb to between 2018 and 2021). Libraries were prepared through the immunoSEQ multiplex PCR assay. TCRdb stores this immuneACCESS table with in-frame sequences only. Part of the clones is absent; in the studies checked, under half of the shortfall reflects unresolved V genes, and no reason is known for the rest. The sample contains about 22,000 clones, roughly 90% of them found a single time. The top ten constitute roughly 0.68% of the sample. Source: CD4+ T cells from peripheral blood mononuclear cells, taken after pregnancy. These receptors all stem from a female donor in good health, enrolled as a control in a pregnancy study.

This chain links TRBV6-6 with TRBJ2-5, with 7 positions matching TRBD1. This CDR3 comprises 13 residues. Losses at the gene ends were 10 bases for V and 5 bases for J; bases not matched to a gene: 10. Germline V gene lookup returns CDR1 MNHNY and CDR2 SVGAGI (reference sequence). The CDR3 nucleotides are TGTGCCACAAAGACAGGGAATCTGGAGACCCAGTACTTC. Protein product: CATKTGNLETQYF.

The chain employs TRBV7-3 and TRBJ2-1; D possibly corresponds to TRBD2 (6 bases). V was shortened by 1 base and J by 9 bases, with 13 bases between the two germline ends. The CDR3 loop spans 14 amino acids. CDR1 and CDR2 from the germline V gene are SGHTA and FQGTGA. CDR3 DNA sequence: TGTGCCAGCAGCTTAAGGGCGCGGGATGGTGAGCAGTTCTTC. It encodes CASSLRARDGEQFF.

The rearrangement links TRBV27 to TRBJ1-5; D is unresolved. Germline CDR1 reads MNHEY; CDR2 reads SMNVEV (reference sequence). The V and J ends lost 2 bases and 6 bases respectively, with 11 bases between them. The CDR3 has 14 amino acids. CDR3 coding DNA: TGTGCCAGCAGTTTAGTCGGAAGAGGTCAGCCCCAGCATTTT. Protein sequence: CASSLVGRGQPQHF.

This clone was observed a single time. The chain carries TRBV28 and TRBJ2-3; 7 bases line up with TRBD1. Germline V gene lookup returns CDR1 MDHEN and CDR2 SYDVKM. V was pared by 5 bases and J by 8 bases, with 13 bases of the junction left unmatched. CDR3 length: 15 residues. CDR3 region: CASSSPSGTDPTQYF. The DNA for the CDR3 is TGTGCCAGCAGTAGTCCGTCCGGGACAGACCCTACGCAGTATTTT.